Listed below are T cell receptor beta chains from one sample, sequenced in a study of blood T cell repertoires in COVID-19. The method was immunoSEQ multiplex PCR; TCRdb's version includes in-frame clones alone and lacks a portion of them. The data show over 350,000 clones, 87% seen once. Sequencing input: PBMCs or T cells enriched from blood (not recorded which). The source of these receptors is a woman in her fifties or sixties who had recovered from COVID-19. Each CDR3 is given with its conserved first and last residue. The D gene is left open where the match is weak. Only part of the rows carry a size: once, few, many, or a class if the clone is expanded.

J: TRBJ2-5; D: NA; size: NA; V: TRBV13; CDR3: CASSLRSGNQETQYF; DNA: TGTGCCAGCAGCTTAAGGTCAGGGAACCAAGAGACCCAGTACTTC
J: TRBJ2-6; D: NA; size: NA; V: TRBV6-5; CDR3: CASSWAVSGANVLTF; DNA: TGTGCCAGCAGTTGGGCAGTCTCTGGGGCCAACGTCCTGACTTTC
J: TRBJ1-1; D: TRBD1; size: NA; V: TRBV19; CDR3: CASSIVRGRQVGNTEAFF; DNA: TGTGCCAGTAGTATAGTAAGGGGGCGACAGGTCGGGAACACTGAAGCTTTCTTT
J: TRBJ2-1; D: NA; size: NA; V: TRBV27; CDR3: CASSLLGTGGAYNEQFF; DNA: TGTGCCAGCAGTTTATTGGGTACAGGGGGGGCCTACAATGAGCAGTTCTTC
J: TRBJ1-2; D: NA; size: NA; V: TRBV28; CDR3: CASSPDPRDGYTF; DNA: TGTGCCAGCAGTCCCGACCCTCGGGATGGCTACACCTTC
J: TRBJ1-3; D: NA; size: NA; V: TRBV4-3; CDR3: CASSQRRLGNTIYF; DNA: TGCGCCAGCAGCCAACGCAGGTTAGGAAACACCATATATTTT
J: TRBJ1-1; D: NA; size: NA; V: TRBV30; CDR3: CAWSTPLNTEAFF; DNA: TGTGCCTGGTCGACTCCACTGAACACTGAAGCTTTCTTT
J: TRBJ2-1; D: TRBD1; size: NA; V: TRBV7-9; CDR3: CASSTTPGTGYNEQFF; DNA: TGTGCCAGCAGCACCACTCCCGGGACAGGCTACAATGAGCAGTTCTTC
J: TRBJ1-2; D: NA; size: NA; V: TRBV30; CDR3: CAWRDRTPEGYTF; DNA: TGTGCCTGGAGAGACAGGACTCCCGAGGGCTACACCTTC
J: TRBJ2-2; D: TRBD2; size: NA; V: TRBV9; CDR3: CASTRASSGGMDTGELFF; DNA: TGTGCCAGCACACGAGCTTCTAGCGGGGGCATGGACACCGGGGAGCTGTTTTTT
J: TRBJ2-3; D: TRBD2; size: NA; V: TRBV11-2; CDR3: CASSLPLAGGASTDTQYF; DNA: TGTGCCAGCAGCTTACCACTAGCGGGGGGCGCTAGCACAGATACGCAGTATTTT
J: TRBJ1-3; D: NA; size: NA; V: TRBV5-1; CDR3: CASSFDGESGNTIYF; DNA: TGCGCCAGCAGCTTTGACGGGGAGTCTGGAAACACCATATATTTT
J: TRBJ1-1; D: NA; size: once; V: TRBV18; CDR3: CASSPQGADTEAFF; DNA: TGTGCCAGCTCACCACAGGGAGCGGACACTGAAGCTTTCTTT
J: TRBJ2-5; D: TRBD1; size: NA; V: TRBV24-1; CDR3: CATSDSDRGGRETQYF; DNA: TGTGCCACCAGTGATTCGGACAGGGGTGGGAGAGAGACCCAGTACTTC
J: TRBJ1-3; D: NA; size: NA; V: TRBV2; CDR3: CASSELLGDGNTIYF; DNA: TGTGCCAGCAGTGAACTCCTAGGGGATGGAAACACCATATATTTT
J: TRBJ1-2; D: NA; size: once; V: TRBV5-6; CDR3: CASSLGVTLGYTF; DNA: TGTGCCAGCAGCTTGGGAGTCACCCTCGGCTACACCTTC
J: TRBJ1-3; D: NA; size: NA; V: TRBV13; CDR3: CATTASPRNTIYF; DNA: TGTGCCACCACAGCCTCACCGAGAAACACCATATATTTT
J: TRBJ2-7; D: TRBD1; size: NA; V: TRBV3-1/TRBV3-2; CDR3: CASSRTGGGFYEQYF; DNA: TGTGCCAGCAGCCGAACAGGGGGCGGTTTCTACGAGCAGTACTTC
J: TRBJ2-5; D: NA; size: NA; V: TRBV7-8; CDR3: CASSFPRETQYF; DNA: TGTGCCAGCAGCTTCCCTCGAGAGACCCAGTACTTC
J: TRBJ1-1; D: NA; size: NA; V: TRBV6-5; CDR3: CASRESSPRHTEAFF; DNA: TGTGCCAGCAGAGAGTCCTCACCCAGGCACACTGAAGCTTTCTTT
J: TRBJ2-3; D: NA; size: NA; V: TRBV15; CDR3: CATSRDRVGGYNTQYF; DNA: TGTGCCACCAGCAGAGATAGGGTCGGGGGTTATAATACGCAGTATTTT
J: TRBJ1-2; D: NA; size: NA; V: TRBV18; CDR3: CASSPFRNDRSGDYGYTF; DNA: TGTGCCAGCTCACCGTTCAGAAACGACAGGAGCGGTGACTATGGCTACACCTTC
J: TRBJ2-7; D: NA; size: once; V: TRBV7-6; CDR3: CASSSGAGLVEQYF; DNA: TGTGCCAGCAGCTCAGGGGCAGGGTTGGTCGAGCAGTACTTC
J: TRBJ1-1; D: NA; size: NA; V: TRBV28; CDR3: CASSPFRYRVGAFF; DNA: TGTGCCAGCAGTCCCTTCCGATACAGGGTTGGTGCTTTCTTT
J: TRBJ1-3; D: TRBD1; size: NA; V: TRBV18; CDR3: CASSPRWTGPADFSGNTIYF; DNA: TGTGCCAGCTCACCAAGATGGACAGGGCCAGCGGATTTCTCTGGAAACACCATATATTTT
J: TRBJ2-1; D: TRBD2; size: NA; V: TRBV27; CDR3: CASSLRIKLAGGPHNEQFF; DNA: TGTGCCAGCAGTTTAAGAATTAAATTAGCGGGGGGCCCACACAATGAGCAGTTCTTC
J: TRBJ1-5; D: NA; size: NA; V: TRBV7-8; CDR3: CASSLESPDKQPQHF; DNA: TGTGCCAGCAGCTTAGAGAGTCCGGACAAACAGCCCCAGCATTTT
J: TRBJ2-3; D: TRBD2; size: NA; V: TRBV28; CDR3: CASSQLSGAVVDTQYF; DNA: TGTGCCAGCAGCCAACTAAGCGGGGCCGTTGTTGATACGCAGTATTTT
J: TRBJ2-3; D: TRBD2; size: NA; V: TRBV7-3; CDR3: CASSGKAGTSTDTQYF; DNA: TGTGCCAGCAGCGGAAAAGCGGGGACTAGCACAGATACGCAGTATTTT
J: TRBJ1-5; D: TRBD1; size: few; V: TRBV20-1; CDR3: CSASRGQGPNQPQHF; DNA: TGCAGTGCTAGTAGGGGACAGGGGCCCAATCAGCCCCAGCATTTT
J: TRBJ2-7; D: NA; size: NA; V: TRBV29-1; CDR3: CSVTGSLYEQYF; DNA: TGCAGCGTAACCGGGTCACTCTACGAGCAGTACTTC